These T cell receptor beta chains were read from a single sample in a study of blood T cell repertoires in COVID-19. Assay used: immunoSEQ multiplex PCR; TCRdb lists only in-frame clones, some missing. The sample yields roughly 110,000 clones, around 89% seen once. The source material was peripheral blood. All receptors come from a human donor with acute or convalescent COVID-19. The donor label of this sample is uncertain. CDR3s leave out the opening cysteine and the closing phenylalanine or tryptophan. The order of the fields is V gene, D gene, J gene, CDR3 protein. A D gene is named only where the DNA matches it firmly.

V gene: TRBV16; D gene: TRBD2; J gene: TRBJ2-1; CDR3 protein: ASSQLPLGLAGNNEQF
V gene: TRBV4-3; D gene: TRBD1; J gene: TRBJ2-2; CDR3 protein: ASSPTGTGYIGTGELF
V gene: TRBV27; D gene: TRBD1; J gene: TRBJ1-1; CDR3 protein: ASSLAQGLTEAF
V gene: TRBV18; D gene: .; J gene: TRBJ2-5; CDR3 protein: ASSDTRVTRLETQY
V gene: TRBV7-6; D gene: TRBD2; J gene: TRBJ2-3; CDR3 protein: ASSSLAVDTQY
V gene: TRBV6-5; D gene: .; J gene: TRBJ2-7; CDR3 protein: ASSLTVYEQY
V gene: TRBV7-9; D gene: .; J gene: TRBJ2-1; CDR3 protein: ASSLVWRGHEQF
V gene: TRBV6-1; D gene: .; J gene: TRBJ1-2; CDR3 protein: ASSDGIVRPGYT
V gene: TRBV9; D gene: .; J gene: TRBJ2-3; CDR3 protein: ASSVARSDYYTDTQY
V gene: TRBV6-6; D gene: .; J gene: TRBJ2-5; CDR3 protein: ASSFRGGIKETQY
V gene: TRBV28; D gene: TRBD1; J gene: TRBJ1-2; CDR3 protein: ASSTVLTGTGRYGYT
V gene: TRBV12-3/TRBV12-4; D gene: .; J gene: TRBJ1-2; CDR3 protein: ASSLGGGYT
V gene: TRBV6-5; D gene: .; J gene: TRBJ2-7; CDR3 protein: ASKEAGSSYEQY
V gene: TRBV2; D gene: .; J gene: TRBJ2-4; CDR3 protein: AIWTVKNIQY
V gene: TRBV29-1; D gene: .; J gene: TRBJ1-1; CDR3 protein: SGTNYYGTHNTEAF
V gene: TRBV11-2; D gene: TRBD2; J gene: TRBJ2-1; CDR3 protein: ATNPGLAGLETPNEQF
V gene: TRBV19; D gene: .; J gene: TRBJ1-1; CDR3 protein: ASRPLLGGGTEAF
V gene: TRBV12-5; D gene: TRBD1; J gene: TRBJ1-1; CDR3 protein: ASGKTGSLPNTEAF
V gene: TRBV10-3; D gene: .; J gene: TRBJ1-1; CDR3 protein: AISEQGNTEAF
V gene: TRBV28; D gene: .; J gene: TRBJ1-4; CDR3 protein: ASSLGQNEKLF
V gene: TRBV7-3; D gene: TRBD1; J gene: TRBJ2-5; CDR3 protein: ASSPGTGRMETQY
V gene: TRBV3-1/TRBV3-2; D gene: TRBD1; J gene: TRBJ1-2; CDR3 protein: ASSHGQGNYGYT
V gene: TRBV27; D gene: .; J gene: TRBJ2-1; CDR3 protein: ASSLSQTGKTEQF
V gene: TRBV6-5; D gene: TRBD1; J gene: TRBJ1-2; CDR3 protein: ASSYATGAAYGYT
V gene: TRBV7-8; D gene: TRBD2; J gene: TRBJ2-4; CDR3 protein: ASSLGAGGSQY
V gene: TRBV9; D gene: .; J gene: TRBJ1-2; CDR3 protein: ASSVDARGYLSYGYT
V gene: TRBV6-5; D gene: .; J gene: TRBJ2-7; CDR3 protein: ASSPPGAKSYEQY
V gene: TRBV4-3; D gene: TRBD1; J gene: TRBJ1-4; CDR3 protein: ASSPGDRDNEKLF